This paragraph covers one T cell receptor beta chain sequence. Antigen unknown. The data stem from a study of T cell repertoires in cytomegalovirus infection. Germline loops: CDR1 MNHEY, CDR2 SMNVEV (reference sequence). This CDR3 region has 16 residues. V was pared by 2 bases and J by 3 bases, with 6 bases of the junction left unmatched. TCRdb itself ran the reads through MiXCR, one entry per CDR3 protein. This sample has about 770,000 distinct CDR3 sequences; 25% to 30% occur once, and the top ten carry around 13%. The sequencing used cultured CD8+ T cells from PBMCs, collected from culture after CMV antigen stimulation. This chain links TRBV27 with TRBJ2-1; 8 bases fit TRBD1. The sequence came from a human donor in good health (CMV status not recorded). Some clones in this sample may be carry-over from other donors' samples. CDR3 loop: CASSLVGTGFYNEQFF. In nucleotides, the CDR3 is TGTGCCAGCAGTTTAGTCGGGACAGGTTTCTACAATGAGCAGTTCTTC.